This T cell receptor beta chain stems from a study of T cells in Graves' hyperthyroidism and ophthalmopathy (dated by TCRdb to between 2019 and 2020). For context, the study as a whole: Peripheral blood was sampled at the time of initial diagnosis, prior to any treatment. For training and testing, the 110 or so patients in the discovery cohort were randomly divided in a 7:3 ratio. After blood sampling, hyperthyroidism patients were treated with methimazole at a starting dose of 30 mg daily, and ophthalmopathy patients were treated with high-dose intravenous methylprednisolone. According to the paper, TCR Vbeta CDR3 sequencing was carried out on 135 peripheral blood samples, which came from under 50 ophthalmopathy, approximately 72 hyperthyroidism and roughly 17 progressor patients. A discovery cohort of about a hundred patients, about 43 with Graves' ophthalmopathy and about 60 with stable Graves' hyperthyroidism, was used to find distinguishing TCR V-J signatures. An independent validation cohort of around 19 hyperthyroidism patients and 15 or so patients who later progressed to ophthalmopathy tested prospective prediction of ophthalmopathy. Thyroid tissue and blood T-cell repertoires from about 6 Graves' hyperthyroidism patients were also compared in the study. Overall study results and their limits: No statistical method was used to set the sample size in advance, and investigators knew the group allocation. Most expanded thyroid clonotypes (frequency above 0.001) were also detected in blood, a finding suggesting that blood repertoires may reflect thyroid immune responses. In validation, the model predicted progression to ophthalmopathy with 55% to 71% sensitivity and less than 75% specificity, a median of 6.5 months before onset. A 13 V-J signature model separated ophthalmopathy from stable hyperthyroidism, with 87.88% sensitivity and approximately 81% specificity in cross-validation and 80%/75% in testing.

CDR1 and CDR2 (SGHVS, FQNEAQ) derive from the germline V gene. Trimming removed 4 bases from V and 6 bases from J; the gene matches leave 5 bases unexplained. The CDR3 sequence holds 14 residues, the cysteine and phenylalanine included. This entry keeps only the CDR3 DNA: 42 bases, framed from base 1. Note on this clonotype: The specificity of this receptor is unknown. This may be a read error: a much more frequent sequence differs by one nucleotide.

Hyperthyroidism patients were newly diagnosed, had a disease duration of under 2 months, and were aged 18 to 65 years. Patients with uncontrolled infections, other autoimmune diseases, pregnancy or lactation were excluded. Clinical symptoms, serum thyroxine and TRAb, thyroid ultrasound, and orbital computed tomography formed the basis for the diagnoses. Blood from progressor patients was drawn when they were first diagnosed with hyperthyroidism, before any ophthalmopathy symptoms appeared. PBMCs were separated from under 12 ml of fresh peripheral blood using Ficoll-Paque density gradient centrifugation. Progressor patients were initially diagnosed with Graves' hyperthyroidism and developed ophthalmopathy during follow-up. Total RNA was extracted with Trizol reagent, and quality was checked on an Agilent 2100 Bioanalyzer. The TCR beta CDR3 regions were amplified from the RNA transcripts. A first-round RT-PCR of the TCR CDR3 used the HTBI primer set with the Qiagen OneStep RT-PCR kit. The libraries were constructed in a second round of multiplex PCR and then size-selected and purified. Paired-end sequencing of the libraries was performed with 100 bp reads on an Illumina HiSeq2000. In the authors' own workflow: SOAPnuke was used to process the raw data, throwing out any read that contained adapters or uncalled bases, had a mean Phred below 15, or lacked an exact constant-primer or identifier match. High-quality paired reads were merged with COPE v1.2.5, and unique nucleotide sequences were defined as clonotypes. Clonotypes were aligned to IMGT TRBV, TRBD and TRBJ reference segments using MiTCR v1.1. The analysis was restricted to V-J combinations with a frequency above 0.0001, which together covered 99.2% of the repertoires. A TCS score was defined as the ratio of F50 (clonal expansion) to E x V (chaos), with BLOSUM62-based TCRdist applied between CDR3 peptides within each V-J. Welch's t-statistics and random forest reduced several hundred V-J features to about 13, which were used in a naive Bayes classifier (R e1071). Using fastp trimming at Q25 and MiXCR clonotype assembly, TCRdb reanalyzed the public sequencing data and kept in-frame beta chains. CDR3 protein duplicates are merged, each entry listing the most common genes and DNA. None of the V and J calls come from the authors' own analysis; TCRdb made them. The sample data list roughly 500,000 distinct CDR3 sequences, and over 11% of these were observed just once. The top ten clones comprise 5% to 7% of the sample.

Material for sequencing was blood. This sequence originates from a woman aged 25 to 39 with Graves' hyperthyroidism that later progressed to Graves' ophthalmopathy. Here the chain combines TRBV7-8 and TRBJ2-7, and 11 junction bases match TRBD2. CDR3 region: CASSSLTSGSEQYF. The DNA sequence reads TGTGCCAGCAGCTCCCTAACTAGCGGGAGCGAGCAGTACTTC.